The following is a T cell receptor beta chain sequence with its context. Germline CDR1 reads SGHAT; CDR2 reads FQNNGV. CDR3 length: 15 amino acids. The trim removed 7 bases at V and 9 bases at J, leaving 10 bases unmatched. The sample originates from a study of T cell changes during pregnancy in multiple sclerosis. Data came from immunoSEQ multiplex PCR; TCRdb stores just in-frame clones and leaves some out. The sample lists 91,000 or so clones, around 93% occurring once. The chain uses TRBV11-2 and TRBJ2-1; the match to TRBD2 covers 12 bases. The sequencing here drew on peripheral blood, taken after pregnancy. The TCR comes from a female donor with multiple sclerosis, enrolled in a pregnancy study. This chain's CDR3 is CASTRTSGTGIEQFF. In nucleotides, the CDR3 is TGTGCCAGCACCAGGACTAGCGGGACGGGGATTGAGCAGTTCTTC.